A single sample gave rise to the 12 T cell receptor beta chains below, sequenced in a study of cytomegalovirus exposure and HLA in healthy donors. The PCR was carried out with 60 Vbeta primers and 13 Jbeta primers. Clones were read by immunoSEQ multiplex PCR, and TCRdb kept only the in-frame ones, dropping some. The sample has roughly 100,000 clones, over 75% seen once. The sequenced sample was PBMCs. Receptor source: a woman aged 18-35 years in good health and CMV-seropositive.

This chain links TRBV7-9 with TRBJ2-2; 9 bases align to TRBD2. Trimming at V came to 7 bases and at J to 5 bases, leaving 5 bases not matched to a gene. The CDR3 extends over 14 amino acids. Germline V gene data show CDR1 as SEHNR and CDR2 as FQNEAQ (reference sequence). CDR3 protein: CASTLAGMTGELFF. The CDR3 nucleotides read TGTGCCAGCACGCTAGCGGGAATGACCGGGGAGCTGTTTTTT.

The chain joins TRBV29-1 to TRBJ2-7, with TRBD2 identical over 7 bases. V was clipped by 0 bases and J by 4 bases; unmatched bases: 9. The germline V gene encodes CDR1 SQVTM and CDR2 ANQGSEA. The length of the CDR3 is 15 residues. Written as DNA, the CDR3 is TGCAGCGTTGAAGATCGGGGAGGGGTGGCGTACGAGCAGTACTTC. Protein product: CSVEDRGGVAYEQYF.

The chain recombines TRBV27 with TRBJ1-1; D possibly corresponds to TRBD1 (6 bases). The CDR3 runs to 14 residues. The germline gives CDR1 MNHEY, CDR2 SMNVEV (reference sequence). Trimming cost V 6 bases and J 10 bases, with 21 bases left between them. The CDR3 sequence: CASSPPGGGRGAFF. The CDR3 nucleotides read TGTGCCAGCAGCCCACCCGGGGGGGGGCGCGGAGCTTTCTTT.

The chain employs TRBV7-9 and TRBJ2-3, with D possibly matching TRBD2 (6 bases). Trimming took 4 bases from V and 9 from J, leaving 11 bases between them. The CDR3 is 12 amino acids. The germline CDR1 and CDR2 sequences are SEHNR and FQNEAQ (reference sequence). The CDR3 region has the DNA TGTGCCAGCAGCTCGGACGGGAGAACGCAGTATTTT. It codes for CASSSDGRTQYF.

The chain uses TRBV28 and TRBJ2-3; 13 nucleotides align to TRBD2. The CDR3 is 15 residues long. The V gene end was trimmed by 7 bases and the J gene end by 3 bases; junction bases not matched to a gene: 4. The germline CDR1 and CDR2 sequences are MDHEN and SYDVKM. CDR3 protein: CASMKTSGRTDTQYF. CDR3 nucleotides: TGTGCCAGCATGAAGACTAGCGGGAGGACAGATACGCAGTATTTT.

J is TRBJ2-6 and V is TRBV28; D is perhaps TRBD2 (7 bases). The CDR3 is 16 residues long. Germline CDR1 and CDR2: MDHEN and SYDVKM. Trimming took off 3 bases at V and 4 bases at J, with 13 bases between the two ends. Written as DNA, the CDR3 is TGTGCCAGCAGTTTCCTAGGGGGGGCCGGGGCCAACGTCCTGACTTTC. As protein: CASSFLGGAGANVLTF. The full variable domain, its missing parts supplied by reference TRBV28 and TRBJ2-6, is DVKVTQSSRYLVKRTGEKVFLECVQDMDHENMFWYRQDPGLGLRLIYFSYDVKMKEKGDIPEGYSVSREKKERFSLILESASTNQTSMYLCASSFLGGAGANVLTFGAGSRLTVL.

The chain uses TRBV5-1 and TRBJ2-7; 12 bases are a match to TRBD2. The CDR3 is 16 amino acids. Germline V gene sequence: CDR1 SGHRS, CDR2 YFSETQ. With V trimmed by 3 bases and J by 0 bases, 4 bases remained unmatched. The CDR3, as DNA: TGCGCCAGCAGCTCACTAGCGGGAGGAGGCTCCTACGAGCAGTACTTC. It codes for CASSSLAGGGSYEQYF.

In its sample, this clone was seen a few times. This rearrangement joins TRBV5-1 to TRBJ1-1; 10 positions agree with TRBD1. Germline trimming cut 4 bases from V and 2 bases from J; bases unmatched to any gene: 5. Per the germline V gene, CDR1 is SGHRS and CDR2 is YFSETQ. The CDR3 is 15 residues long. CDR3 protein: CASSEDRGINTEAFF. The CDR3 bases are TGCGCCAGCAGCGAGGACAGGGGGATCAACACTGAAGCTTTCTTT.

This clone turned up a few times. V is TRBV27 and J is TRBJ1-1, with D possibly matching TRBD1 (5 bases). The V gene's germline CDR1 is MNHEY and CDR2 SMNVEV (reference sequence). Trimming took off 8 bases at V and 4 bases at J, with 14 bases between the two ends. The CDR3 runs to 13 residues. The CDR3: CASSLGESTEAFF. Here the CDR3 DNA reads TGTGCCAGCTCCTTAGGGGAAAGCACTGAAGCTTTCTTT.

The rearrangement uses TRBV19 and TRBJ2-1; D unresolved. The length of the CDR3 is 12 residues. Germline V gives CDR1 LNHDA, CDR2 SQIVND (reference sequence). Trimming stripped 6 bases from V and 6 bases from J, with 9 bases between. The DNA of the CDR3 is TGTGCCAGTAGCGTCTCCCGCAATGAGCAGTTCTTC. Translation gives CASSVSRNEQFF.

This rearrangement joins TRBV20-1 to TRBJ2-7; D possibly corresponds to TRBD1 (6 bases). CDR1 and CDR2 (germline): DFQATT, SNEGSKA (reference sequence). The ends were cut back, 7 bases at V and 6 bases at J, with 10 bases in the middle. This CDR3 spans 10 amino acids. The CDR3 here is CSDQGSEQYF. The CDR3 DNA follows: TGCAGTGACCAGGGGTCCGAGCAGTACTTC.

The chain uses TRBV7-3 and TRBJ2-5; 15 bases are a match to TRBD2. Germline CDR1 SGHTA, CDR2 FQGTGA. The CDR3 consists of 16 residues. V lost 4 bases, J lost 2 bases, and 2 bases stayed unmatched. As DNA, the CDR3 is TGTGCCAGCAGCTCCGGACTAGCGGGAGGGCAAGAGACCCAGTACTTC. Amino acids: CASSSGLAGGQETQYF. The full variable domain, completed using reference TRBV7-3 and TRBJ2-5, is GAGVSQTPSNKVTEKGKYVELRCDPISGHTALYWYRQSLGQGPEFLIYFQGTGAADDSGLPNDRFFAVRPEGSVSTLKIQRTERGDSAVYLCASSSGLAGGQETQYFGPGTRLLVL.